This T cell receptor beta chain emerged from a study of PD-1 blockade in classical Hodgkin lymphoma (TCRdb year 2020). About the full investigation: A peripheral blood immune signature of response to PD-1 blockade in classical Hodgkin lymphoma was defined using TCR beta sequencing and CyTOF.

V sheds 1 base and J sheds 2 bases, leaving 8 bases between their ends. Reading the germline V gene gives CDR1 MGHDK and CDR2 SYGVNS. There are 14 amino acids in the CDR3, from cysteine to phenylalanine inclusive. Only the CDR3 part of the read is kept: 42 bases, read in frame from the first base. This clone was counted once. Its antigen target is currently unknown. No base quality information exists; no much larger clone differs at one position. Reading the label with the study, this specimen's time point is: newly diagnosed, previously untreated cHL patient sample. CD4+ T cells were purified from thawed PBMCs by magnetic negative selection with a Miltenyi CD4+ T cell isolation kit. As a comparison group for the relapsed/refractory trial patients, PBMCs from patients with newly diagnosed, previously untreated classical Hodgkin lymphoma were sequenced. After peripheral blood was drawn into 8 mL Vacutainer Cell Preparation Tubes, PBMCs were isolated by centrifugation and then cryopreserved. Purified CD4+ and CD8+ fractions were prepared only for cases where an additional PBMC sample was available. Magnetically labelled cells were removed on LS columns in a quadroMACS separator, and the flow-through was retained as the purified fraction.

Genomic DNA was extracted with the Qiagen DNeasy kit from unsorted PBMCs and from negatively selected CD4+ and CD8+ fractions. Amplification of TCR beta CDR3 regions was done by immunoSEQ multiplex PCR with primers that anneal to V and J segments. A synthetic immune receptor repertoire was used to minimize amplification bias, and remaining bias was computationally removed after sequencing. Per the original workflow: Custom Python scripts were used to quantify repertoire diversity as the Shannon entropy index. Unsorted, CD4+ and CD8+ repertoires were examined separately, except in combined analyses, for which CD4+ and CD8+ sequences were merged in silico. TCRdb retrieved this table from immuneACCESS and kept in-frame rearrangements only. Not all clones are present; in checked studies, unresolved V genes account for under half, and no reason is known for the remainder. V and J calls and clone size follow that table, whereas D and trimming were derived from the DNA. In this sample the table shows 25,000 to 30,000 clones, approximately 88% of which occur a single time. 0.35% of the sample goes to the ten largest clones.

General findings and caveats noted by the study authors: The study covered only a single clinical trial cohort, and the causes of the repertoire differences, possibly disease activity or prior therapy, were still not defined. Newly diagnosed patients were reported to have lower baseline TCR diversity than healthy donors, and relapsed/refractory patients were reported to have lower baseline TCR diversity still.

The sequence derives from a human donor with classical Hodgkin lymphoma. The chain is encoded by TRBV25-1 joined to TRBJ2-5, with the D gene not clear enough to name. Sample: CD4+ T cells from blood. The DNA reads TGTGCCAGCAGTGAATTGAGCATACAAGAGACCCAGTACTTC. Translation gives CASSELSIQETQYF.